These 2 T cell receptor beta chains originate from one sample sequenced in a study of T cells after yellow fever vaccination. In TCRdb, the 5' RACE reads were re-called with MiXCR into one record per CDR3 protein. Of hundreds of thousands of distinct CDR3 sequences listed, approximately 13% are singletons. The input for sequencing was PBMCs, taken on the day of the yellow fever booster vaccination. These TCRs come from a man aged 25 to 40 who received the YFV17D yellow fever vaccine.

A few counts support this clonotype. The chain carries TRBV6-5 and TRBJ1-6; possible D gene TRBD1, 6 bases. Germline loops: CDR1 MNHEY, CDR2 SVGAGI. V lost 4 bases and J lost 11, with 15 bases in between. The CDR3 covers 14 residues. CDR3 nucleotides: TGTGCCAGCAGTTCCGGGACAATCTTTCCACCCCTCCACTTT. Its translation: CASSSGTIFPPLHF.

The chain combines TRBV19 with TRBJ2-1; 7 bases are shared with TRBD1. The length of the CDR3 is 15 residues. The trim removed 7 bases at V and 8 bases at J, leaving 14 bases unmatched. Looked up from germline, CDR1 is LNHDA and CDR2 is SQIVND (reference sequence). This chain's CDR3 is CASKRVATGSHEQFF. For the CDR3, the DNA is TGTGCCAGTAAACGCGTCGCGACAGGGAGTCATGAGCAGTTCTTC. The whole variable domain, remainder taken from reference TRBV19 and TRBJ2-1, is DGGITQSPKYLFRKEGQNVTLSCEQNLNHDAMYWYRQDPGQGLRLIYYSQIVNDFQKGDIAEGYSVSREKKESFPLTVTSAQKNPTAFYLCASKRVATGSHEQFFGPGTRLTVL.